The source of this TCR beta chain is a study of metastatic and nonmetastatic thyroid tumors. Study in general: A comparison of repertoires was made across blood and tumor or nodule tissue from malignant and benign thyroid patients.

In the original workflow: The authors used CDR3 differences across clinicopathological groups to build a distant-metastasis classifier for papillary thyroid cancer. From the PCR reads, TCRdb re-called clones with MiXCR. The V and J calls and clone size come from TCRdb's table, not from the authors' own analysis. Of some 6,000 clones detected, 25% appear once; the ten largest clones hold 11%. Notes on this clone: Its antigen remains unidentified.

Study results and caveats: Significantly greater TCR beta diversity was reportedly found in malignant thyroid tumors than in benign nodules (in blood and tumor).

V was trimmed by 2 bases and J by 4 bases, leaving 8 bases between them. The CDR3 is 13 residues long. Looked up from germline, CDR1 is MNHEY and CDR2 is SVGAGI. The entire patient cohort was treatment-naive prior to thyroid surgery. This receptor was obtained from a male donor with papillary thyroid cancer or a benign thyroid nodule (not recorded which). Some clones in this sample may be carry-over from other donors' samples. The sample consisted of adjacent normal tissue. This sequence joins TRBV6-5 and TRBJ1-2; perhaps TRBD1 as D (6 bases). The CDR3 bases are TGTGCCAGCAGTTACAAGGGGGTCTATGGCTACACCTTC. Translated: CASSYKGVYGYTF.